This T cell receptor (beta chain) comes out of a study of CD8+ T cells in alopecia areata. General observations from the study: Across lesional scalp, and particularly alopecia totalis/universalis, clonality surpassed that of normal scalp.

Extraction of RNA preceded its reverse transcription into cDNA, which served as the sequencing template. Sequenced by immunoSEQ multiplex PCR; TCRdb stores in-frame clones only, minus some. The repertoire holds 120,000 to 150,000 clones, with around 47% as singletons. Turning to this clone: Its antigen remains unknown.

With V trimmed by 6 bases and J by 3 bases, 8 bases remained unmatched. Germline values: CDR1 MDHEN, CDR2 SYDVKM. This CDR3 is 15 amino acids long. Peripheral blood and lesional scalp punch biopsies were taken from alopecia areata patients. PBMCs yielded sorted CD4+ and CD8+ T cells. This sequence was found in a human donor with alopecia areata. What was sequenced was CD4+ T cells sorted from blood. The rearrangement links TRBV28 to TRBJ2-1, with TRBD1 matching 7 bases. CDR3 DNA sequence: TGTGCCAGCAGCCGAAACAGGGGACGCTACAATGAGCAGTTCTTC. Translation gives CASSRNRGRYNEQFF.